This T cell receptor (beta chain) was recorded in a study of cytomegalovirus exposure and HLA in healthy donors. The study's findings and limits: As confirmed in vitro, a few CMV-associated chains were specific for CMV antigens. Because they were indistinguishable, some V segments, including TRBV6-2 and TRBV6-3, were excluded. The authors later found HLA-associated TCR beta chains more clonally expanded than equally common others. Overall, approximately 150 TCR beta chains were annotated as cytomegalovirus-associated.

On this clone: As yet, its antigen is unknown.

The length of the CDR3 is 15 residues. Germline V gene lookup returns CDR1 MNHEY and CDR2 SVGAGI. V was pared by 6 bases and J by 1 base, with 16 bases between. In the PCR, 60 Vbeta and 13 Jbeta primers were used. Produced via immunoSEQ multiplex PCR; TCRdb's table is partial and in-frame only. Among 100,000 to 120,000 clones, 83% were seen once, and the ten largest hold under 6.5%. The sequenced sample was PBMCs. The TCR comes from a man aged 18-30 years in good health and CMV-seronegative. J is TRBJ2-7 and V is TRBV6-5, with D possibly TRBD2 on 6 matching bases. CDR3 region: CASREWAGPSYEQYF. The CDR3 DNA sequence: TGTGCCAGCAGGGAGTGGGCGGGGCCTTCCTACGAGCAGTACTTC.